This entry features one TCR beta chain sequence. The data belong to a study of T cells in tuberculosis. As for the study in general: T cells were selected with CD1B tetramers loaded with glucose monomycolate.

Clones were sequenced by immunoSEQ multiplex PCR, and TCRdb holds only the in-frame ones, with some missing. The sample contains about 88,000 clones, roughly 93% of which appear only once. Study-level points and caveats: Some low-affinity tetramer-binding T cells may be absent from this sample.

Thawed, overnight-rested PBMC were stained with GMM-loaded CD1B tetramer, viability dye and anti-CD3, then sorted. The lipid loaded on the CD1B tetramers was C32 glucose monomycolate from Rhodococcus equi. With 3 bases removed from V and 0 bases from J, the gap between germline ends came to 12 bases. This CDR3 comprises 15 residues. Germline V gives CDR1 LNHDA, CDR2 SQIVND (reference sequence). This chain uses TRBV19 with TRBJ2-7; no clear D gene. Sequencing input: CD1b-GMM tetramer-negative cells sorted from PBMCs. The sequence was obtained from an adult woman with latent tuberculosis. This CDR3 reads CASSMAADSSYEQYV. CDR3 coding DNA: TGTGCCAGTAGTATGGCGGCAGATAGCTCCTACGAGCAGTACGTC.